The clone carrying this T cell receptor (beta chain) was counted only a few times. The sample originates from a study of T cells after yellow fever vaccination. Via MiXCR, TCRdb re-called the 5' RACE reads, giving one row per CDR3 protein. The sample lists fewer than 350,000 distinct CDR3 sequences, 4% to 5.5% occurring once. Germline CDR1 DFQATT, CDR2 SNEGSKA (reference sequence). Trimming stripped 6 bases from V and 8 bases from J, with 16 bases between. The CDR3 spans 12 residues. J is TRBJ1-2 and V is TRBV20-1; possibly TRBD1 for D (5 bases). The starting material was PBMCs, obtained 15 days after the yellow fever booster vaccination. The origin of this receptor is a man between 18 and 35 years old who received the YFV17D yellow fever vaccine. The CDR3 region has the DNA TGCAGTGCCCCGACAGCACAGCAAGGCTACACCTTC. This sequence encodes CSAPTAQQGYTF.